These T cell receptor beta chains were read from a single sample in a study of Ad26.COV2.S vaccination and SARS-CoV-2 variants. Using immunoSEQ multiplex PCR, the repertoire was profiled, and TCRdb retains in-frame clones only, with some absent. This sample yields about 400,000 clones, of which roughly 90% are seen a single time; around 3.6% belongs to the top ten. The source was peripheral blood, collected in a trial of Ad26.COV2.S vaccine versus placebo. The receptors were gathered from a person between 18 and 65 years old who received the Ad26.COV2.S COVID-19 vaccine or a placebo. CDR3s include the opening cysteine and the closing phenylalanine or tryptophan. A D gene is named only where the DNA matches it firmly. Clone size is shown for a subset of rows, as once, few, many or a class of expanded clone.

D gene: TRBD1
clone size: NA
J gene: TRBJ1-6
V gene: TRBV28
CDR3 DNA: TGTGCCAGCAGTCGCCGGGACAGGGATAATTCACCCCTCCACTTT
CDR3 protein: CASSRRDRDNSPLHF

D gene: NA
clone size: NA
J gene: TRBJ2-7
V gene: TRBV30
CDR3 DNA: TGTGCCTGGAGTTCCGGGCCCTACGAGCAGTACTTC
CDR3 protein: CAWSSGPYEQYF

D gene: NA
clone size: NA
J gene: TRBJ1-2
V gene: TRBV3-1/TRBV3-2
CDR3 DNA: TGTGCCAGCAGAGAAGGTTCTAGTGGCTACACCTTC
CDR3 protein: CASREGSSGYTF

D gene: TRBD2
clone size: NA
J gene: TRBJ2-7
V gene: TRBV27
CDR3 DNA: TGTGCCAGCAGATTTAGCGGGGGAACCTCCTACGAGCAGTACTTC
CDR3 protein: CASRFSGGTSYEQYF

D gene: NA
clone size: NA
J gene: TRBJ1-5
V gene: TRBV2
CDR3 DNA: TGTGCCAGCACGCGGAATAGCAATCAGCCCCAGCATTTT
CDR3 protein: CASTRNSNQPQHF

D gene: TRBD1
clone size: NA
J gene: TRBJ1-4
V gene: TRBV19
CDR3 DNA: TGTGCCAGTAGTATGCGGGACAGGTTTCGGGAACTGTTTTTT
CDR3 protein: CASSMRDRFRELFF

D gene: NA
clone size: NA
J gene: TRBJ2-5
V gene: TRBV7-6
CDR3 DNA: TGTGCCAGCAGCTTACTAGTTTCCGAGACCCAGTACTTC
CDR3 protein: CASSLLVSETQYF

D gene: TRBD2
clone size: few
J gene: TRBJ2-3
V gene: TRBV5-1
CDR3 DNA: TGCGCCAGCAGCTTGGACGGGGGGGCCACAGATACGCAGTATTTT
CDR3 protein: CASSLDGGATDTQYF

D gene: TRBD2
clone size: NA
J gene: TRBJ2-3
V gene: TRBV19
CDR3 DNA: TGTGCCAGTGGGACAGGGACTAGCGGGAGAGATACGCAGTATTTT
CDR3 protein: CASGTGTSGRDTQYF

D gene: NA
clone size: once
J gene: TRBJ1-3
V gene: TRBV12-1
CDR3 DNA: TGTGCCAGCACCACGTGGTCTGGGACAGGGACCTTCTCTGGAAACACCATATATTTT
CDR3 protein: CASTTWSGTGTFSGNTIYF

D gene: NA
clone size: once
J gene: TRBJ1-5
V gene: TRBV5-6
CDR3 DNA: TGTGCCAGCAGCTTGGGATGGGGAAGCAATCAGCCCCAGCATTTT
CDR3 protein: CASSLGWGSNQPQHF

D gene: TRBD1
clone size: NA
J gene: TRBJ2-7
V gene: TRBV2
CDR3 DNA: TGTGCCAGCAGTGAAGCGACAGGGTGGGAGTACTTC
CDR3 protein: CASSEATGWEYF

D gene: TRBD1
clone size: few
J gene: TRBJ1-1
V gene: TRBV7-9
CDR3 DNA: TGTGCCAGCAGCAGTGGACAGGGGAGAGCTTTCTTT
CDR3 protein: CASSSGQGRAFF

D gene: NA
clone size: NA
J gene: TRBJ2-1
V gene: TRBV6-2/TRBV6-3
CDR3 DNA: TGTGCCAGCAGTTATTACGTCGAAGGGGATACGGCCCCCCGCATGCGGCAGTTCTTC
CDR3 protein: CASSYYVEGDTAPRMRQFF

D gene: NA
clone size: NA
J gene: TRBJ2-5
V gene: TRBV19
CDR3 DNA: TGTGCCAGTAGTATTGGGGGGGGGCCTGGAGAGACCCAGTACTTC
CDR3 protein: CASSIGGGPGETQYF

D gene: TRBD1
clone size: NA
J gene: TRBJ2-1
V gene: TRBV10-3
CDR3 DNA: TGTGCCATCAGTGAGGGACAGGGCCAGAATGAGCAGTTCTTC
CDR3 protein: CAISEGQGQNEQFF

D gene: NA
clone size: NA
J gene: TRBJ2-1
V gene: TRBV7-3
CDR3 DNA: TGTGCCAGCAGCTCCCGGGACGGAAAATTGAGGGATGAGCAGTTCTTC
CDR3 protein: CASSSRDGKLRDEQFF

D gene: NA
clone size: once
J gene: TRBJ2-7
V gene: TRBV6-5
CDR3 DNA: TGTGCCAGCAGACCCCGGTGGACAGACTCCTACGAGCAGTACTTC
CDR3 protein: CASRPRWTDSYEQYF

D gene: NA
clone size: NA
J gene: TRBJ1-1
V gene: TRBV19
CDR3 DNA: TGTGCCAGTAGTATCTTCGGGCAGAACACTGAAGCTTTCTTT
CDR3 protein: CASSIFGQNTEAFF

D gene: NA
clone size: many
J gene: TRBJ1-3
V gene: TRBV10-3
CDR3 DNA: TGTGCCATCAGTTCCACCGGGACAAATGGAAACACCATATATTTT
CDR3 protein: CAISSTGTNGNTIYF

D gene: TRBD1
clone size: NA
J gene: TRBJ2-7
V gene: TRBV5-1
CDR3 DNA: TGCGCCAGCAGCTCGCCGGGACAGGGGTTTTCCTACGAGCAGTACTTC
CDR3 protein: CASSSPGQGFSYEQYF

D gene: NA
clone size: once
J gene: TRBJ1-5
V gene: TRBV7-3
CDR3 DNA: TGTGCCAGCAGCTTAAGCGGATCCAGGGTCGAGCCCCAGCATTTT
CDR3 protein: CASSLSGSRVEPQHF

D gene: NA
clone size: once
J gene: TRBJ2-7
V gene: TRBV7-9
CDR3 DNA: TGTGCCAGCAGCTTAGCGTTCAGGGGAATACCCTACGAGCAGTACTTC
CDR3 protein: CASSLAFRGIPYEQYF

D gene: TRBD2
clone size: once
J gene: TRBJ2-2
V gene: TRBV4-3
CDR3 DNA: TGCGCCAGCAGCCCTCTAGCGGGGGGGCGAACCGGGGAGCTGTTTTTT
CDR3 protein: CASSPLAGGRTGELFF

D gene: NA
clone size: NA
J gene: TRBJ1-5
V gene: TRBV27
CDR3 DNA: TGTGCCAGCAGTTTATCGGGGGCGGGTTGGAGCAATCAGCCCCAGCATTTT
CDR3 protein: CASSLSGAGWSNQPQHF

D gene: NA
clone size: NA
J gene: TRBJ2-4
V gene: TRBV6-2/TRBV6-3
CDR3 DNA: TGTGCCAGCAGTTACTCGCTAGGCCTAGCCAAAAACATTCAGTACTTC
CDR3 protein: CASSYSLGLAKNIQYF

D gene: NA
clone size: NA
J gene: TRBJ1-2
V gene: TRBV28
CDR3 DNA: TGTGCCAGCAGCCCCGACAGGTTCTATGGCTACACCTTC
CDR3 protein: CASSPDRFYGYTF